Given below is one T cell receptor (beta chain) in context. Its antigen is not identified. Assay used: immunoSEQ multiplex PCR; TCRdb lists only in-frame clones, some missing. The sample shows about 36,000 clones, none of them appearing just once. The related graft donor's blood sample was taken on the day of bone marrow donation. Germline loops: CDR1 SGHTA, CDR2 FQGNSA. The CDR3 spans 17 residues. Unmatched junction bases numbered 16, after V lost 5 bases and J lost 7 bases. These data belong to a study of T cells after posttransplantation cyclophosphamide. Study conclusions and caveats: Later post-transplant blood repertoires were often dominated by donor CD8+ memory clones. Blood and skin or GI T cell repertoires showed limited TRB overlap.

The clonotype comes from a girl between 5 and 17 years old in good health, CMV-negative, and a related stem cell transplant donor. The chain recombines TRBV7-2 with TRBJ2-7, with 11 bases matching TRBD2. Sequencing input: PBMCs. The CDR3 sequence is CASSPRGLAGGLGEQYF. CDR3 nucleotide sequence: TGTGCCAGCAGCCCCAGGGGGCTAGCGGGAGGCTTGGGGGAGCAGTACTTC.